This T cell receptor beta chain was documented in a study of T cell repertoires in cytomegalovirus infection. Study context: In the study, CMV epitopes included recently identified HLA-C-restricted and well-studied HLA-B-restricted ones. TCR beta signatures that were public indicated CMV infection and matching HLA type.

Trimming pared 0 bases from V and 5 bases from J, leaving 11 bases between. This CDR3 spans 14 amino acids. TCRdb re-called the reads with MiXCR, one entry per CDR3 protein. The data hold fewer than 1,000,000 distinct CDR3 sequences, with roughly 30% observed a single time. Remarks on this clonotype: Antigen unknown.

The study, taken as a whole, reports: Summed frequency of public TCR beta families distinguished CMV carriers with the relevant HLA. It was HLA-C-restricted CMV-specific TCR beta clonotypes that dominated the response ex vivo.

The V gene is TRBV12-3 or TRBV12-4, the J gene TRBJ2-7; TRBD1 might be the D (5 bases). The TCR sequence derives from a human donor in good health (CMV status not recorded). Some clones in this sample may be carry-over from other donors' samples. The material sequenced was cultured CD8+ T cells from PBMCs, taken from culture after CMV antigen stimulation. This chain's CDR3 is CASSLAVVGDEQYF. The CDR3 region has the DNA TGTGCCAGCAGTTTAGCTGTTGTAGGGGACGAGCAGTACTTC.